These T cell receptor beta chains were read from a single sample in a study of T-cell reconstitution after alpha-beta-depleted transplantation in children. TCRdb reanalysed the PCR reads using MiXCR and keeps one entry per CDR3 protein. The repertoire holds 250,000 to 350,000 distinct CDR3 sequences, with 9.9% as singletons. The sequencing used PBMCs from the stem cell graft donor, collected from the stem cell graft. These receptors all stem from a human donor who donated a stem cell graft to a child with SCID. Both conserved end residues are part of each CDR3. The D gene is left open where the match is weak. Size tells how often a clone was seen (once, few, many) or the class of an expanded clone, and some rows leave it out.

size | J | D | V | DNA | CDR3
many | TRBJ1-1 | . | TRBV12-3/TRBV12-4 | TGTGCCAGCAGCCTAGGTTGGCAGATCATTTGGGACACTGAAGCTTTCTTT | CASSLGWQIIWDTEAFF
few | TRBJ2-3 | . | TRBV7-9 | TGTGCCAGCAGCTTAGAGTCCCAGCGTGATACGCAGTATTTT | CASSLESQRDTQYF
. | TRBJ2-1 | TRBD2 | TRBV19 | TGTGCCAGTAGCACTAGCGGGGGGGCTGTCGATGAGCAGTTCTTC | CASSTSGGAVDEQFF
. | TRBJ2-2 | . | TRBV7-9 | TGTGCCAGCAGACGATGGCAGGGGGGAAAGAACACCGGGGAGCTGTTTTTT | CASRRWQGGKNTGELFF
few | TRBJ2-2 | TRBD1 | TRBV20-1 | TGCAGTGCTAGAAAGACAGGGCCTGGGGAGCTGTTTTTT | CSARKTGPGELFF
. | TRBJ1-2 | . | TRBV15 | TGTGCCACCAGCAGGGAGGACGGAACGTATGGCTACACCTTC | CATSREDGTYGYTF
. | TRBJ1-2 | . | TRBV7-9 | TGTGCCAGCAGCTCTCGGGCCTCCATCTATGGCTACACCTTC | CASSSRASIYGYTF
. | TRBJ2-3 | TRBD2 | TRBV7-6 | TGTGCCAGCAGCAGCCCCGGTGGACTAGCGGGGCATACGCAGTATTTT | CASSSPGGLAGHTQYF
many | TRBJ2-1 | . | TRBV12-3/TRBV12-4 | TGTGCCAGCAGTCCTAATGCAGGGCTCTTGAATGAGCAGTTCTTC | CASSPNAGLLNEQFF
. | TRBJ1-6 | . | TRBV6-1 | TGTGCCAGCAGTGAATTGGAGGGTAATTCACCCCTCCACTTT | CASSELEGNSPLHF
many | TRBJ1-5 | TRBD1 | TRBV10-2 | TGCGCCAGCAGTGATGGACAGGTTAGCAATCAGCCCCAGCATTTT | CASSDGQVSNQPQHF
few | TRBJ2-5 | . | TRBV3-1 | TGTGCCAGCAGCCAAGATATCTCTCGGGGGGCTCTATCCCAAGAGACCCAGTACTTC | CASSQDISRGALSQETQYF
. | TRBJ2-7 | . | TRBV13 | TGTGCCAGCAGCACCGGGACAATCAACGAGCAGTACTTC | CASSTGTINEQYF
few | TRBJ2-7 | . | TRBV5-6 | TGTGCCAGCAGCTTGATAGGGACGGACTACGAGCAGTACTTC | CASSLIGTDYEQYF
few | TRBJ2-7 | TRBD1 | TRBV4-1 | TGCGCCAGCAGCCAGCAGACAGGGGGCGTCTACGAGCAGTACTTC | CASSQQTGGVYEQYF